The 21 T cell receptor beta chains below all came from one sample that was sequenced in a study of identical twins. In TCRdb, the 5' RACE reads were re-called with MiXCR into one record per CDR3 protein. This table holds about 690,000 distinct CDR3 sequences, roughly 6% found once. Source material: naive T cells sorted from blood. Receptors originate from a man aged 18 to 30 in good health.

This clonotype was seen ten or more times. The chain links TRBV20-1 to TRBJ2-4; TRBD1 or TRBD2 may be the D gene (5 bases each). V shed 5 bases and J shed 3 bases, with 20 bases lying between them. The CDR3 covers 16 residues. In germline, CDR1 is DFQATT, CDR2 SNEGSKA (reference sequence). In nucleotides, the CDR3 is TGCAGTGCTCGCTCGGGACCACCCATAGGCAAAAACATTCAGTACTTC. It specifies CSARSGPPIGKNIQYF.

V is TRBV5-1 and J is TRBJ2-7; 7 positions agree with TRBD1. This CDR3 is built from 14 residues. Germline loops: CDR1 SGHRS, CDR2 YFSETQ. V lost 4 bases and J lost 3; bases outside the gene matches: 7. CDR3 nucleotide sequence: TGCGCCAGCAGCGTGGGACAGTCCAGCTACGAGCAGTACGTC. It yields the protein CASSVGQSSYEQYV.

The CDR3, as DNA: TGTGCCACCACCCATAGTCGTCTCCATAATGAGCAGTTCTTC. It yields the protein CATTHSRLHNEQFF. This rearrangement joins TRBV15 to TRBJ2-1; D ambiguous. Germline CDR1 LNHNV, CDR2 YYDKDF (reference sequence). The length of the CDR3 is 14 residues. V was shortened by 7 bases and J by 7 bases, with 17 bases between the two germline ends.

This clonotype has a count of ten or more. The gene calls are TRBV6-2 or TRBV6-3 and TRBJ2-5; D is unclear. The CDR3 length is 14 residues. V lost 2 bases, J lost 2 bases, and 9 bases lay in between. Germline V gene data show CDR1 as MNHEY and CDR2 as SVGEGT. CDR3 sequence: CASSYGVRQETQYF. Written as DNA, the CDR3 is TGTGCCAGCAGTTACGGGGTCAGACAAGAGACCCAGTACTTC.

This clonotype has only a few counts. This chain links TRBV5-1 with TRBJ2-5; D could derive from TRBD1 or TRBD2 (5 bases each). CDR3 length: 13 amino acids. Germline CDR1 reads SGHRS; CDR2 reads YFSETQ. The V end was cut by 2 bases, the J end by 4 bases, with 9 bases between. In DNA, the CDR3 is TGCGCCAGCAGCTTTTATGGGGGAGAGACCCAGTACTTC. This encodes CASSFYGGETQYF. Based on the CDR3 plus reference TRBV5-1 and TRBJ2-5, the full variable domain is KAGVTQTPRYLIKTRGQQVTLSCSPISGHRSVSWYQQTPGQGLQFLFEYFSETQRNKGNFPGRFSGRQFSNSRSEMNVSTLELGDSALYLCASSFYGGETQYFGPGTRLLVL.

This clonotype has a count of ten or more. The rearrangement links TRBV5-1 to TRBJ2-2; D may be TRBD1 or TRBD2 (5 bases each). Germline V gives CDR1 SGHRS, CDR2 YFSETQ. CDR3 size: 16 residues. Trimming took off 5 bases at V and 0 bases at J, with 14 bases between the two ends. The CDR3 region is CASSQSRETNTGELFF. In nucleotides, the CDR3 is TGCGCCAGCAGTCAATCCAGGGAGACGAACACCGGGGAGCTGTTTTTT.

CDR3: CATSDPDRSGADTQYF. CDR3 bases: TGTGCCACCAGTGATCCCGACCGTAGTGGGGCAGATACGCAGTATTTT. The chain joins TRBV24-1 to TRBJ2-3; no definite D call. CDR3 size: 16 residues. V was clipped by 3 bases and J by 4 bases, with 16 bases between them. CDR1 and CDR2 (germline): KGHDR, SFDVKD.

About this clonotype itself: It may be a read error: a sequence one base away is much more abundant. The chain is built from TRBV29-1 and TRBJ1-1; no firm D call. The CDR3 runs to 12 residues. Germline values: CDR1 SQVTM, CDR2 ANQGSEA. V lost 7 bases and J lost 6, with 15 bases in between. Here the CDR3 reads CSGRVQNPEAFF. The CDR3 DNA is TGCAGCGGTAGGGTGCAAAACCCTGAAGCTTTCTTT.

This clonotype has ten or more counts. The chain recombines TRBV4-1 with TRBJ2-1; D is ambiguous. The V end lost 0 bases, the J end lost 0 bases, and 9 bases lay between the germline ends. The CDR3 extends over 16 amino acids. The germline V gene encodes CDR1 MGHRA and CDR2 YSYEKL. The CDR3 DNA reads as TGCGCCAGCAGCCAAGATTCTCCCTACTCCTACAATGAGCAGTTCTTC. Its translation is CASSQDSPYSYNEQFF.

This clonotype has ten or more counts. The chain has TRBV12-3 or TRBV12-4 and TRBJ1-2, with no clear D. Trimming shortened V by 3 bases and J by 7 bases, and 12 bases separated the two germline ends. There are 13 residues in the CDR3. DNA of the CDR3: TGTGCCAGCAGTTTGGGTGAAGTGGGTGGCTACACCTTC. Protein: CASSLGEVGGYTF.

The table lists this clonotype with many counts. The rearrangement uses TRBV7-2 and TRBJ2-3; 8 bases fit TRBD1. The length of the CDR3 is 15 residues. V lost 7 bases, J lost 0 bases, and 6 bases stayed unmatched. The germline CDR1 and CDR2 sequences are SGHTA and FQGNSA. The CDR3: CASTLWTGSTDTQYF. DNA of the CDR3: TGTGCCAGCACCCTCTGGACAGGGAGCACAGATACGCAGTATTTT.

This clonotype was seen ten or more times. This rearrangement joins TRBV20-1 to TRBJ2-7, with D unresolved. This CDR3 is 14 amino acids long. The ends were cut back, 1 base at V and 3 bases at J, with 13 bases in the middle. CDR1 and CDR2 (germline): DFQATT, SNEGSKA (reference sequence). This chain's CDR3 is CSARAAGSRYEQYF. CDR3 in DNA: TGCAGTGCTAGAGCGGCAGGCTCCCGCTACGAGCAGTACTTC.

This clonotype was seen at least ten times. The genes are TRBV6-1 and TRBJ2-7, with TRBD1 matching over 7 bases. Germline loops: CDR1 MNHNS, CDR2 SASEGT. The CDR3 covers 15 residues. Trimming removed 6 bases from V and 0 bases from J; junction bases left unmatched: 8. For the CDR3, the DNA is TGTGCCAGCAGGGGGGACAGCAGAAACTCCTACGAGCAGTACTTC. It specifies CASRGDSRNSYEQYF.

The chain couples TRBV7-9 to TRBJ2-3; TRBD1 matches 8 bases. CDR3 size: 15 residues. Trimming removed 1 base from V and 2 bases from J; junction bases left unmatched: 2. CDR1 and CDR2 from the germline V gene are SEHNR and FQNEAQ (reference sequence). The CDR3 loop reads CASSLVGQDTDTQYF. DNA for the CDR3: TGTGCCAGCAGCTTAGTGGGACAGGACACAGATACGCAGTATTTT.

V and J are TRBV12-3 or TRBV12-4 and TRBJ2-7, with D perhaps matching TRBD2 (5 bases). The CDR3 has 13 residues. CDR3 amino acids: CASSLVAGYEQHV. The CDR3, as DNA: TGTGCCAGCAGTTTAGTGGCGGGCTACGAGCAGCACGTC.

This clonotype was seen a few times. The chain employs TRBV14 and TRBJ2-1; 11 nucleotides line up with TRBD2. Germline V gives CDR1 SGHDN, CDR2 FVKESK. V was clipped by 5 bases and J by 0 bases; unmatched bases: 6. CDR3 length: 17 amino acids. CDR3 in DNA: TGTGCCAGCAGCAAACTAGCGGGAGTAGGCTCCTACAATGAGCAGTTCTTC. Translated: CASSKLAGVGSYNEQFF. Supplemented by reference TRBV14 and TRBJ2-1, the full variable domain reads EAGVTQFPSHSVIEKGQTVTLRCDPISGHDNLYWYRRVMGKEIKFLLHFVKESKQDESGMPNNRFLAERTGGTYSTLKVQPAELEDSGVYFCASSKLAGVGSYNEQFFGPGTRLTVL.

This clonotype was counted ten times or more. This chain links TRBV20-1 with TRBJ1-1; D possibly corresponds to TRBD1 (5 bases). The CDR3 runs to 16 residues. Trimming cost V 0 bases and J 8 bases, with 22 bases left between them. The germline V gene encodes CDR1 DFQATT and CDR2 SNEGSKA (reference sequence). The CDR3, as DNA: TGCAGTGCTAGAGATGCTCGTTCGGGGGGACTTCTGGAAGCTTTCTTT. This translates into CSARDARSGGLLEAFF.

This clonotype was counted a few times. In DNA, the CDR3 is TGTGCCAGCAGTGAACTGGGAAGGGGGCAGGATGAGCAGTTCTTC. Its protein is CASSELGRGQDEQFF. The V gene is TRBV25-1, the J gene TRBJ2-1; 7 bases fit TRBD1. V lost 2 bases and J lost 8; bases outside the gene matches: 9. This CDR3 has 15 residues. Germline CDR1 is MGHDK and CDR2 is SYGVNS. Full variable domain (missing parts from reference TRBV25-1 and TRBJ2-1): EADIYQTPRYLVIGTGKKITLECSQTMGHDKMYWYQQDPGMELHLIHYSYGVNSTEKGDLSSESTVSRIRTEHFPLTLESARPSHTSQYLCASSELGRGQDEQFFGPGTRLTVL.

This clonotype has just a few counts. The V call is TRBV11-3, the J call TRBJ2-3, with TRBD2 identical over 11 bases. CDR3 length equals 16 residues. Losses at the gene ends were 3 bases for V and 7 bases for J; bases not matched to a gene: 9. The germline CDR1 and CDR2 sequences are SGHNT and YENEEA. The CDR3 here is CASSFPLAGEENTQYF. CDR3 DNA sequence: TGTGCCAGCAGCTTTCCACTAGCGGGAGAGGAAAATACGCAGTATTTT.

V and J are TRBV6-5 and TRBJ2-1; D is perhaps TRBD1 (5 bases). The ends were cut back, 2 bases at V and 6 bases at J, with 11 bases in the middle. In germline, CDR1 is MNHEY, CDR2 SVGAGI. The CDR3 loop spans 14 amino acids. The CDR3 loop is CASSYPRQPNEQFF. CDR3 sequence (DNA): TGTGCCAGCAGTTACCCCCGACAGCCCAATGAGCAGTTCTTC.

This sequence joins TRBV3-1 and TRBJ1-1; D gene ambiguous. The CDR3 has 13 residues. The germline V and J ends were trimmed by 0 bases and 11 bases, with 13 bases remaining between them. From germline, CDR1 is LGHDT and CDR2 YNNKEL (reference sequence). DNA for the CDR3: TGTGCCAGCAGCCAAGAAGGGTCTGGGTCGGCTTTCTTT. Protein: CASSQEGSGSAFF.